Listed here are 9 T cell receptor beta chains from one sample, sequenced in a study of OX40 agonist ivuxolimab in advanced cancers. The protocol used for the library was the immunoSEQ multiplex PCR assay. Imported from immuneACCESS, the table was reduced by TCRdb to in-frame sequences with V and J called. These copies leave out some clones; in studies compared against another copy, an unresolved V gene accounts for under half, and the cause of the remainder is not known. This sample gives several thousand clones in total; 65% to 70% of them show up just once. About 40% of the sample rests with the top ten. Sequenced material: CD4+ or CD8+ T cells sorted from blood, taken in a trial of the OX40 agonist ivuxolimab. The source of these receptors is an adult with an advanced solid tumor such as melanoma, head and neck, liver or kidney cancer.

The chain has TRBV19 and TRBJ1-2, with TRBD1 matching over 7 bases. Germline assignment: CDR1 LNHDA and CDR2 SQIVND (reference sequence). The CDR3 is 15 amino acids. J lost 4 bases, V lost 4 bases, and 9 bases had no gene match. CDR3 loop: CASSNTGVTIYGYTF. The DNA of the CDR3 is TGTGCCAGTAGTAACACAGGGGTAACAATCTATGGCTACACCTTC.

The chain combines TRBV18 with TRBJ2-7; D could derive from TRBD1 or TRBD2 (5 bases each). The CDR3 extends over 13 amino acids. Germline V gene sequence: CDR1 KGHSH, CDR2 LQKENI. V was shortened by 3 bases and J by 3 bases, with 9 bases between the two germline ends. The CDR3 region is CASSPGRSYEQYF. CDR3 nucleotide sequence: TGTGCCAGCTCACCGGGACGGAGCTACGAGCAGTACTTC. Using reference TRBV18 and TRBJ2-7 for the parts outside the CDR3, the full variable domain is NAGVMQNPRHLVRRRGQEARLRCSPMKGHSHVYWYRQLPEEGLKFMVYLQKENIIDESGMPKERFSAEFPKEGPSILRIQQVVRGDSAAYFCASSPGRSYEQYFGPGTRLTVT.

V and J are TRBV2 and TRBJ1-1; no clear D. Trimming took 10 bases from V and 8 from J, leaving 14 bases between them. Germline assignment: CDR1 SNHLY and CDR2 FYNNEI. This CDR3 is built from 11 residues. The CDR3 reads CANSGRAEAFF. DNA of the CDR3: TGTGCCAACTCCGGGCGCGCAGAAGCTTTCTTT.

The V gene is TRBV27, the J gene TRBJ1-2, with TRBD1 matching 12 bases. The CDR3 has 15 amino acids. Germline trimming cut 2 bases from V and 8 bases from J; bases unmatched to any gene: 6. Germline loops: CDR1 MNHEY, CDR2 SMNVEV (reference sequence). The CDR3 here is CASSLGTGGLGGYTF. The CDR3 DNA follows: TGTGCCAGCAGTTTAGGGACAGGGGGCTTAGGCGGCTACACCTTC.

The J gene is TRBJ2-7, the V gene TRBV11-2, with 8 bases identical to TRBD1. The J segment lost 0 bases and the V segment lost 5 bases, leaving 12 bases of the junction unmatched. This CDR3 has 17 amino acids. CDR1 is SGHAT, CDR2 FQNNGV, per germline. The DNA for the CDR3 is TGTGCCAGCAGCCATGGACAGGGCGGGTTCACCTCCTACGAGCAGTACTTC. Encoded protein: CASSHGQGGFTSYEQYF.

The rearrangement links TRBV7-9 to TRBJ2-7, with TRBD1 matching over 8 bases. V gave up 5 bases and J gave up 5 bases; unmatched junction bases: 8. The CDR3 is 14 amino acids. CDR1 SEHNR and CDR2 FQNEAQ come from the germline V gene (reference sequence). The CDR3 nucleotides read TGTGCCAGCAGCAACTGGACAGGGATAGACGAGCAGTACTTC. Translation gives CASSNWTGIDEQYF.

This clone was found once. In DNA form, the CDR3 reads TGTGCCAGCAGCTTCCCCGACGGAGAGGATGGCTACACCTTC. As protein: CASSFPDGEDGYTF. V and J are TRBV7-2 and TRBJ1-2; D remains ambiguous. V lost 3 bases and J 6 bases, leaving 14 bases between the germline ends. The germline V gene has CDR1 SGHTA and CDR2 FQGNSA. The CDR3 is made up of 14 amino acids. Filled out from reference TRBV7-2 and TRBJ1-2, the complete variable domain reads GAGVSQSPSNKVTEKGKDVELRCDPISGHTALYWYRQSLGQGLEFLIYFQGNSAPDKSGLPSDRFSAERTGGSVSTLTIQRTQQEDSAVYLCASSFPDGEDGYTFGSGTRLTVV.

The table lists this clone with a few counts. The chain has TRBV5-1 and TRBJ2-1, with 7 bases matching TRBD2. The CDR3 runs to 17 residues. J was trimmed by 4 bases and V by 2 bases; bases with no gene match: 12. Germline lookup yields CDR1 SGHRS and CDR2 YFSETQ. As DNA, the CDR3 is TGCGCCAGCAGCTTACATGGCGGGAGAGCGTTTTACAATGAGCAGTTCTTC. Its protein product is CASSLHGGRAFYNEQFF. The full variable domain, rest sourced from reference TRBV5-1 and TRBJ2-1, is KAGVTQTPRYLIKTRGQQVTLSCSPISGHRSVSWYQQTPGQGLQFLFEYFSETQRNKGNFPGRFSGRQFSNSRSEMNVSTLELGDSALYLCASSLHGGRAFYNEQFFGPGTRLTVL.

This clone qualifies as large. The chain employs TRBV2 and TRBJ2-7, with D unclear. Per germline, CDR1 SNHLY and CDR2 FYNNEI. The CDR3 consists of 15 residues. Deletions cut 6 bases from V and 7 bases from J, with 22 bases between. In DNA, the CDR3 is TGTGCCAGCAGCACCGGTGAGGTCGTGCCTGGGGAGCAGTACTTC. Amino acid sequence: CASSTGEVVPGEQYF.